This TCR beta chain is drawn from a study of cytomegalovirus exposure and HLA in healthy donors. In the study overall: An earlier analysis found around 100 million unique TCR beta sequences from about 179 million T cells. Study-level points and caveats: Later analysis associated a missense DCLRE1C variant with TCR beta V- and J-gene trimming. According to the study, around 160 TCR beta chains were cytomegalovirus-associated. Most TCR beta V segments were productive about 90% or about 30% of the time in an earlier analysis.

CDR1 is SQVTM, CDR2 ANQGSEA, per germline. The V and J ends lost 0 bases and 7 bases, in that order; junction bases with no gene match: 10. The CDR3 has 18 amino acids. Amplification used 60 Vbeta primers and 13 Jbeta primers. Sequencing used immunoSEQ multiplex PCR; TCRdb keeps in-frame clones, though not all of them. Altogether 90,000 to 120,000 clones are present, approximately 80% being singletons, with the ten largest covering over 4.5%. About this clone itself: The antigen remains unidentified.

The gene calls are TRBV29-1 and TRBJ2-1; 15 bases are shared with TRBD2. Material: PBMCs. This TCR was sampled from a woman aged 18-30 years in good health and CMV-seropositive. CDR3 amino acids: CSVEDQLGTSGRYNEQFF. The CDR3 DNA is TGCAGCGTTGAAGATCAATTGGGGACTAGCGGGAGGTATAATGAGCAGTTCTTC.